Reported below is one T cell receptor (beta chain). The entry originates in a study of T cell changes during pregnancy in multiple sclerosis. CDR1 and CDR2 (germline): SGHNT, YYREEE (reference sequence). CDR3 length: 16 residues. V was shortened by 0 bases and J by 0 bases, with 13 bases between the two germline ends. Method: immunoSEQ multiplex PCR; TCRdb's copy keeps in-frame clones and lacks some. The sample holds roughly 29,000 clones, roughly 89% seen once. The chain uses TRBV5-4 and TRBJ2-7; tentatively, D is TRBD2 (6 bases). The origin of this receptor is a female donor with multiple sclerosis, enrolled in a pregnancy study. The sequencing here drew on CD8+ T cells from peripheral blood mononuclear cells, taken before pregnancy. CDR3 DNA: TGTGCCAGCAGCTTGGACGGGGGACGTAGCTCCTACGAGCAGTACTTC. Protein: CASSLDGGRSSYEQYF.